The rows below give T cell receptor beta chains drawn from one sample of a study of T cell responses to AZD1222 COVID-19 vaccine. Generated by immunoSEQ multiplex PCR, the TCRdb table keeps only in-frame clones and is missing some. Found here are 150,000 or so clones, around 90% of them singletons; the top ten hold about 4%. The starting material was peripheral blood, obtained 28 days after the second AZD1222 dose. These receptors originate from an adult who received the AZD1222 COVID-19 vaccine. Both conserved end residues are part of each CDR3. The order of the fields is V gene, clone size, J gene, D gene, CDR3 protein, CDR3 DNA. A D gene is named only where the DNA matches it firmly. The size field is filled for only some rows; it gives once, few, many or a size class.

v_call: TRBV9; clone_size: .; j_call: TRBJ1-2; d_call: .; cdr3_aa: CASSVEVAGKLSNYGYTF; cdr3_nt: TGTGCCAGCAGCGTAGAGGTTGCAGGGAAATTATCCAACTATGGCTACACCTTC
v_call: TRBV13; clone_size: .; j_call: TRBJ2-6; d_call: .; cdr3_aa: CASSLSGANVLTF; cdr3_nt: TGTGCCAGCAGCCTCTCTGGGGCCAACGTCCTGACTTTC
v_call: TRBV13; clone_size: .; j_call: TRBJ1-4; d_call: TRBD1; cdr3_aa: CASSPRAGGSEKLFF; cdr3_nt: TGTGCCAGCAGCCCCCGGGCAGGGGGCAGCGAAAAACTGTTTTTT
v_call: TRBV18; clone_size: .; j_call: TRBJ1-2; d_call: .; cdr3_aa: CASSSRQAVGYTF; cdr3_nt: TGTGCCAGCTCCTCTAGACAGGCAGTTGGCTACACCTTC
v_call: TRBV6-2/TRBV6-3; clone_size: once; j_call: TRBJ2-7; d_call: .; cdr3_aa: CASSPGLKGYEQYF; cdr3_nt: TGTGCCAGCAGTCCGGGACTCAAAGGCTACGAGCAGTACTTC
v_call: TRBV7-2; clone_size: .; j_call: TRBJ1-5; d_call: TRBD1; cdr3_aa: CASSGGTGGNQPQHF; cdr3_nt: TGTGCCAGCAGCGGTGGGACAGGAGGAAATCAGCCCCAGCATTTT
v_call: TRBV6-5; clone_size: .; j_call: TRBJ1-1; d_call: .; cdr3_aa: CASSYSGGGTEAFF; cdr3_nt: TGTGCCAGCAGTTACTCCGGGGGAGGGACTGAAGCTTTCTTT
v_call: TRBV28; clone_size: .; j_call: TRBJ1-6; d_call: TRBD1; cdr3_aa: CASTQGGYNSPLHF; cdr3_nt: TGTGCCAGCACACAGGGGGGATATAATTCACCCCTCCACTTT
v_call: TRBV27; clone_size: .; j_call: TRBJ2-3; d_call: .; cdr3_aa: CASSLSFGFTDTQYF; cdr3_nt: TGTGCCAGCAGTTTATCGTTTGGGTTCACAGATACGCAGTATTTT
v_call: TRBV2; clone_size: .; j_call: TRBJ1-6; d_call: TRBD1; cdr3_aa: CASIPGTGGANSPLHF; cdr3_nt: TGTGCCAGCATCCCAGGGACAGGGGGCGCAAATTCACCCCTCCACTTT
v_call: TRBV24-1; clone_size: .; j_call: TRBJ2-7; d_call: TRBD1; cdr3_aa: CATSDPGQPYEQYF; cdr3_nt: TGTGCCACCAGTGACCCGGGACAGCCCTACGAGCAGTACTTC
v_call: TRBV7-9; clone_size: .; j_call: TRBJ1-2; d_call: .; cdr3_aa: CASSLMVEPNYGYTF; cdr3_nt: TGTGCCAGCAGCTTAATGGTAGAACCTAACTATGGCTACACCTTC
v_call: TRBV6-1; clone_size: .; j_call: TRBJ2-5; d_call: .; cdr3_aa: CASSETIAQETQYF; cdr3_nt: TGTGCCAGCAGTGAAACTATAGCTCAAGAGACCCAGTACTTC
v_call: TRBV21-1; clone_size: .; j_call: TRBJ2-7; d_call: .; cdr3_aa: CASLLLLAFEQYF; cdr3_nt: TGTGCCAGCCTTCTGCTACTAGCTTTTGAGCAGTACTTC
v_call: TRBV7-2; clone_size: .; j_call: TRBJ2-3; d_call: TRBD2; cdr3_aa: CASSFGGSGSLDTQYF; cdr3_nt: TGTGCCAGCAGCTTCGGTGGTAGCGGGAGTTTAGATACGCAGTATTTT
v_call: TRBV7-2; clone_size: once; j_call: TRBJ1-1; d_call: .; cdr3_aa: CASSLRGGTEAFF; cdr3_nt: TGTGCCAGCAGCCTCCGGGGGGGGACTGAAGCTTTCTTT
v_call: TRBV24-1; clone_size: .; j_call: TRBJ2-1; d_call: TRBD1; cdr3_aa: CATSDRLGQGPNEQFF; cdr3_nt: TGTGCCACCAGTGATAGACTGGGACAGGGCCCCAATGAGCAGTTCTTC
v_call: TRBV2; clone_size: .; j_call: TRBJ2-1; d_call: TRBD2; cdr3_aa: CASSDLRLAGHASYNEQFF; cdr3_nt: TGTGCCAGCAGTGATCTGAGACTAGCGGGACACGCTTCCTACAATGAGCAGTTCTTC
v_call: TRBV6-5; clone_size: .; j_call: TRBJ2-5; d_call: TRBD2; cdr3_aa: CASSYSSSGGSETQYF; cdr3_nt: TGTGCCAGCAGTTACTCCTCTAGCGGGGGAAGTGAGACCCAGTACTTC
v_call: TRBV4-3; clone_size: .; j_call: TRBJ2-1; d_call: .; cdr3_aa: CASSQPRGGSYNEQFF; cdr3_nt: TGCGCCAGCAGCCAGCCGAGGGGAGGCTCCTACAATGAGCAGTTCTTC
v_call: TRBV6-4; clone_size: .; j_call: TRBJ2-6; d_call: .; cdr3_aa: CASSDQGPGANVLTF; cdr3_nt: TGTGCCAGCAGTGACCAGGGCCCTGGGGCCAACGTCCTGACTTTC
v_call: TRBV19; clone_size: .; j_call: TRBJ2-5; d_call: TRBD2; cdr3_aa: CASSIEASGEGETQYF; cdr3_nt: TGTGCCAGTAGTATTGAGGCTAGCGGGGAAGGAGAGACCCAGTACTTC
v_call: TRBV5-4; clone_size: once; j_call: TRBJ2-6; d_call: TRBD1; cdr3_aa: CASSWGPGQISSGANVLTF; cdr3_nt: TGTGCCAGCAGCTGGGGGCCGGGACAGATTAGCTCTGGGGCCAACGTCCTGACTTTC
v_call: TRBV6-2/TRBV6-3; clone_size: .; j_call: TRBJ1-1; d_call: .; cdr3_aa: CASSYLQGNTEAFF; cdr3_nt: TGTGCCAGCAGTTATCTGCAGGGGAACACTGAAGCTTTCTTT
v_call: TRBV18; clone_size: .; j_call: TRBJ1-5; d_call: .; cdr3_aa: CASSPLREISNQPQHF; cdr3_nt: TGTGCCAGCTCACCCCTTAGAGAGATTAGCAATCAGCCCCAGCATTTT
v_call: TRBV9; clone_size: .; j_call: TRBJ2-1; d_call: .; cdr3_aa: CASSVATAYNEQFF; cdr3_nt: TGTGCCAGCAGCGTAGCTACCGCCTACAATGAGCAGTTCTTC
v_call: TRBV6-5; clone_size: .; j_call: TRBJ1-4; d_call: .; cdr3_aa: CASRDTRLNEKLFF; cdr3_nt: TGTGCCAGCAGGGATACCAGACTTAATGAAAAACTGTTTTTT
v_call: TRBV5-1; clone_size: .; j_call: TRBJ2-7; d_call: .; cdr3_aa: CASSLEVRGDEQYF; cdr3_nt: TGCGCCAGCAGCTTGGAGGTCAGGGGCGACGAGCAGTACTTC
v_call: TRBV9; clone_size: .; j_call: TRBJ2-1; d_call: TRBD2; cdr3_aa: CASSVGGAGVFSEQFF; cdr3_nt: TGTGCCAGCAGCGTAGGGGGAGCGGGAGTTTTCAGTGAGCAGTTCTTC
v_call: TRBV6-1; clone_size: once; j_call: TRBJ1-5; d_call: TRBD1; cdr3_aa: CASSDGGRGHSNQPQHF; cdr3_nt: TGTGCCAGCAGTGACGGGGGTAGGGGGCATAGCAATCAGCCCCAGCATTTT
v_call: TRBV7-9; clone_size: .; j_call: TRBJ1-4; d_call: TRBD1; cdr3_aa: CASSFSQGVNEKLFF; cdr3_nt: TGTGCCAGCAGCTTCAGTCAGGGGGTTAATGAAAAACTGTTTTTT
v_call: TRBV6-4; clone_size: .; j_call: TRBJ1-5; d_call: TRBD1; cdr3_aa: CASSGPGTGNQPQHF; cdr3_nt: TGTGCCAGCAGTGGCCCCGGGACAGGGAATCAGCCCCAGCATTTT
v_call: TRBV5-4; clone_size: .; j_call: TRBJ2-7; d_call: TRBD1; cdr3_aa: CASSLLGGANHEQYF; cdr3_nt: TGTGCCAGCAGCTTGTTAGGGGGCGCGAACCACGAGCAGTACTTC
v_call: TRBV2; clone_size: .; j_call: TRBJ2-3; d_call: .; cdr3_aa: CASSETTGSDTQYF; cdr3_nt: TGTGCCAGCAGTGAAACCACGGGATCAGATACGCAGTATTTT
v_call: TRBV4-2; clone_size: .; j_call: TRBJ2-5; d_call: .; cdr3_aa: CASSQDRLGETQYF; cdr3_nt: TGTGCCAGCAGCCAAGATCGCCTAGGAGAGACCCAGTACTTC
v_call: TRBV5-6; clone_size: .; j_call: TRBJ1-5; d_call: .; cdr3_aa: CASSPRASNQPQHF; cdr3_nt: TGTGCCAGCAGCCCCCGAGCTAGCAATCAGCCCCAGCATTTT
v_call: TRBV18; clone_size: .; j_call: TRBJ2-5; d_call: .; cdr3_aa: CASSPGYQETQYF; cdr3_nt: TGTGCCAGCTCACCAGGGTACCAAGAGACCCAGTACTTC
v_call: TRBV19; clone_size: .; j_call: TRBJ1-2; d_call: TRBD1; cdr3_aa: CASTSGTGGNYGYTF; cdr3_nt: TGTGCCAGTACATCAGGGACAGGGGGCAACTATGGCTACACCTTC
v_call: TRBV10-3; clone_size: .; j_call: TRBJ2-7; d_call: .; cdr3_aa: CAISEGLDYEQYF; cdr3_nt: TGTGCCATCAGTGAGGGGCTAGACTACGAGCAGTACTTC